This passage covers 21 T cell receptor beta chains from one sample sequenced in a study of control samples from healthy donors and cancer patients. TCRdb keeps only in-frame clones here, not all; method: immunoSEQ multiplex PCR. The top ten clones hold roughly 8.7% of a sample with roughly 130,000 clones, approximately 89% of them seen once. Sequenced material: blood. The receptor set was obtained from a young man in good health.

The chain combines TRBV30 with TRBJ2-4; D ambiguous. CDR1 and CDR2 from the germline V gene are GTSNPN and SVGIG (reference sequence). CDR3 length: 11 amino acids. The V end was cut by 0 bases, the J end by 3 bases, with 0 bases between. The CDR3 loop reads CAWSVKNIQYF. The CDR3 coding sequence is TGTGCCTGGAGTGTCAAAAACATTCAGTACTTC.

This chain links TRBV6-5 with TRBJ1-1; TRBD1 is a possible D gene (5 bases). The CDR3 spans 14 residues. Germline CDR1 is MNHEY and CDR2 is SVGAGI. V gave up 5 bases and J gave up 0 bases, with 10 bases separating them. CDR3 residues: CASSMGRMNTEAFF. The CDR3 DNA is TGTGCCAGCAGTATGGGACGGATGAACACTGAAGCTTTCTTT.

This rearrangement joins TRBV19 to TRBJ1-5; 10 bases match TRBD1. CDR1 and CDR2 from the germline V gene are LNHDA and SQIVND (reference sequence). The V segment lost 5 bases and the J segment 4 bases; nucleotides outside the gene matches: 11. This CDR3 is built from 17 residues. The CDR3: CASSLYGGQGWNQPQHF. The CDR3 DNA is TGTGCCAGTAGTTTGTATGGGGGACAGGGGTGGAATCAGCCCCAGCATTTT.

The chain uses TRBV7-8 and TRBJ2-1, with 7 bases matching TRBD2. After removal of 5 bases from V and 0 bases from J, the junction contained 10 bases not matched to a gene. Germline lookup yields CDR1 SGHVS and CDR2 FQNEAQ. This CDR3 contains 17 residues. Here the CDR3 reads CASSRRAGESSYNEQFF. The DNA for the CDR3 is TGTGCCAGCAGCCGAAGGGCGGGGGAGAGCTCCTACAATGAGCAGTTCTTC. Combining the CDR3 with reference TRBV7-8 and TRBJ2-1 gives the whole variable domain GAGVSQSPRYKVAKRGQDVALRCDPISGHVSLFWYQQALGQGPEFLTYFQNEAQLDKSGLPSDRFFAERPEGSVSTLKIQRTQQEDSAVYLCASSRRAGESSYNEQFFGPGTRLTVL.

This sequence joins TRBV6-6 and TRBJ1-5, with D possibly TRBD1 on 6 matching bases. The V and J ends lost 7 bases and 3 bases respectively, with 13 bases between them. The CDR3 loop spans 14 amino acids. CDR1 is MNHNY and CDR2 is SVGAGI in the germline V gene (reference sequence). CDR3 in amino acids: CASIDRLNNQPQHF. In nucleotides, the CDR3 is TGTGCCAGCATAGACAGGCTCAACAATCAGCCCCAGCATTTT.

The chain joins TRBV4-1 to TRBJ1-1; possibly TRBD1 for D (6 bases). The CDR3 is 15 amino acids. V lost 6 bases and J 4 bases, leaving 18 bases between the germline ends. Germline V gives CDR1 MGHRA, CDR2 YSYEKL. The CDR3 loop is CASRHRERRGTEAFF. CDR3 bases: TGCGCCAGCAGACACAGGGAGAGAAGGGGCACTGAAGCTTTCTTT.

To note about this clone: Additional DNA sequences in this sample encode the identical CDR3. The chain carries TRBV4-2 and TRBJ2-5; D unresolved. The CDR3 loop spans 12 amino acids. V was cut by 0 bases and J by 5 bases, with 4 bases left in between. Per the germline V gene, CDR1 is LGHNA and CDR2 is YNFKEQ. The CDR3 loop is CASSQERETQYF. CDR3 nucleotides: TGTGCCAGCAGCCAAGAGCGGGAGACCCAGTACTTC.

The CDR3, as DNA: TGTGCCAGCAGTTACTCCGGGGTAGGGGGCTACGAGCAGTACTTC. Translation: CASSYSGVGGYEQYF. V is TRBV6-5 and J is TRBJ2-7; D possibly corresponds to TRBD1 (6 bases). The CDR3 sequence is 15 residues long. Trimming pared 0 bases from V and 3 bases from J, leaving 12 bases between. Germline lookup yields CDR1 MNHEY and CDR2 SVGAGI.

The chain is built from TRBV9 and TRBJ1-6; D gene uncertain. CDR1 and CDR2 from the germline V gene are SGDLS and YYNGEE. The CDR3 contains 16 residues. The V end lost 0 bases, the J end lost 3 bases, and 10 bases lay between the germline ends. CDR3 amino acids: CASSVDGSVYNSPLHF. The CDR3, as DNA: TGTGCCAGCAGCGTAGATGGGTCCGTCTATAATTCACCCCTCCACTTT.

V gene TRBV4-2 combines with J gene TRBJ1-6; 8 nucleotides line up with TRBD1. V gave up 4 bases and J gave up 7 bases; unmatched junction bases: 6. Germline loops: CDR1 LGHNA, CDR2 YNFKEQ. The CDR3 runs 15 residues. CDR3 nucleotides: TGTGCCAGCAGCCTTGGACAGGGTGGAAATTCACCCCTCCACTTT. This encodes CASSLGQGGNSPLHF.

The chain links TRBV3-1 (or the pseudogene TRBV3-2) to TRBJ2-4, with 7 bases fitting TRBD1. In germline, CDR1 is LGHDT, CDR2 YNNKEL (reference sequence). The CDR3 sequence is 16 residues long. V dropped 4 bases and J dropped 0; count of bases not matched to a gene: 6. In DNA form, the CDR3 reads TGTGCCAGCAGCCGCATCCGGACAGGAGCCAAAAACATTCAGTACTTC. Translated, it gives CASSRIRTGAKNIQYF.

V is TRBV10-3 and J is TRBJ2-3; 15 positions match TRBD2. From germline, CDR1 is ENHRY and CDR2 SYGVKD. Trimming cost V 2 bases and J 5 bases; bases outside gene matches: 5. The CDR3 length is 17 residues. The CDR3 region has the DNA TGTGCCATCAGTGAGGGACTAGCGGGGGGGCGCGGAGATACGCAGTATTTT. This codes for CAISEGLAGGRGDTQYF.

The chain uses TRBV15 and TRBJ2-7, with a tentative D call TRBD1 (6 bases). Germline loops: CDR1 LNHNV, CDR2 YYDKDF (reference sequence). The CDR3 is 15 residues long. With 2 bases removed from V and 2 bases from J, the gap between germline ends came to 13 bases. In nucleotides, the CDR3 is TGTGCCACCAGCAGATTTACAGGGTTGCCCTACGAGCAGTACTTC. It codes for CATSRFTGLPYEQYF.

This chain joins TRBV27 and TRBJ1-5; D ambiguous. Deletions cut 1 base from V and 6 bases from J, with 4 bases between. The CDR3 length is 12 residues. Germline V gene lookup returns CDR1 MNHEY and CDR2 SMNVEV (reference sequence). CDR3: CASSLWGQPQHF. DNA of the CDR3: TGTGCCAGCAGTTTATGGGGTCAGCCCCAGCATTTT.

The genes are TRBV7-3 and TRBJ2-7, with D unclear. Germline V gene sequence: CDR1 SGHTA, CDR2 FQGTGA. Trimming cost V 5 bases and J 2 bases, with 10 bases left between them. This CDR3 contains 13 residues. The CDR3 spells CASSLQDTYEQYF. The CDR3, as DNA: TGTGCCAGCAGCCTCCAGGATACCTACGAGCAGTACTTC. Combining the CDR3 with reference TRBV7-3 and TRBJ2-7 gives the whole variable domain GAGVSQTPSNKVTEKGKYVELRCDPISGHTALYWYRQSLGQGPEFLIYFQGTGAADDSGLPNDRFFAVRPEGSVSTLKIQRTERGDSAVYLCASSLQDTYEQYFGPGTRLTVT.

This sequence joins TRBV20-1 and TRBJ2-7; D is unclear. V lost 3 bases and J 0 bases, leaving 12 bases between the germline ends. Germline loops: CDR1 DFQATT, CDR2 SNEGSKA (reference sequence). This CDR3 contains 14 residues. CDR3 in DNA: TGCAGTGCTAGTAACCGGCCCAGCTCCTACGAGCAGTACTTC. This sequence encodes CSASNRPSSYEQYF.

The chain uses TRBV25-1 and TRBJ1-1; D ambiguous. This CDR3 is built from 13 residues. Germline V gives CDR1 MGHDK, CDR2 SYGVNS. The V end lost 3 bases, the J end lost 0 bases, and 5 bases lay between the germline ends. The CDR3 loop reads CASSDPVNTEAFF. The CDR3 nucleotides read TGTGCCAGCAGTGATCCGGTGAACACTGAAGCTTTCTTT.

The chain has TRBV7-3 and TRBJ2-2; D call uncertain. The CDR3 extends over 13 amino acids. The germline V gene encodes CDR1 SGHTA and CDR2 FQGTGA. V gave up 1 base and J gave up 1 base, with 1 base separating them. The CDR3 reads CASSLKNTGELFF. In DNA, the CDR3 is TGTGCCAGCAGCTTAAAGAACACCGGGGAGCTGTTTTTT.

The gene calls are TRBV7-9 and TRBJ2-1; D may match TRBD1 or TRBD2 (5 bases each). CDR3 length: 15 amino acids. V gave up 2 bases and J gave up 4 bases, with 12 bases separating them. CDR1 is SEHNR, CDR2 FQNEAQ, per germline (reference sequence). Here the CDR3 DNA reads TGTGCCAGCAGCTTACAGGAGAGGGGTTACAATGAGCAGTTCTTC. This codes for CASSLQERGYNEQFF.

The genes are TRBV6-1 and TRBJ2-3; TRBD2 aligns across 14 bases. The germline V gene encodes CDR1 MNHNS and CDR2 SASEGT. With V trimmed by 4 bases and J by 2 bases, 2 bases remained unmatched. The length of the CDR3 is 16 residues. The CDR3 coding sequence is TGTGCCAGCAGTGGGACTAGCGGGGGGCCCACAGATACGCAGTATTTT. This codes for CASSGTSGGPTDTQYF.

The chain carries TRBV6-4 and TRBJ2-3; tentative D call: TRBD2 (6 bases). The V and J ends lost 6 bases and 4 bases respectively, with 17 bases between them. Per germline, CDR1 MRHNA and CDR2 SNTAGT. This CDR3 is built from 15 residues. DNA for the CDR3: TGTGCCAGCAGCCGATCGGGAGAAGGCGCAGATACGCAGTATTTT. It encodes CASSRSGEGADTQYF.